Listed below are T cell receptor beta chains from one sample, sequenced in a study of cytomegalovirus exposure and HLA in healthy donors. Sequenced by immunoSEQ multiplex PCR; TCRdb stores in-frame clones only, minus some. The table lists about 160,000 clones, about three quarters of them singletons. The material sequenced was PBMCs. The receptors were sampled from a woman aged 50 to 60 in good health and CMV-seropositive. Each CDR3 is given with its conserved first and last residue. The D gene is left open where the match is weak. The size entry is marked missing in some rows and otherwise reads once, few, many or a size class.

DNA: TGCGCCAGCAGCTTGCGACAGAACTCCTACGAGCAGTACTTC; CDR3: CASSLRQNSYEQYF; size: NA; D: NA; V: TRBV5-1; J: TRBJ2-7
DNA: TGTGCCAGTAGTATAGATCCAGCGGGGGAGACCCAGTACTTC; CDR3: CASSIDPAGETQYF; size: NA; D: TRBD2; V: TRBV19; J: TRBJ2-5
DNA: TGTGCCAGCAGCCTTAGCGGGAGGGGTCTCGGGGAGCTGTTTTTT; CDR3: CASSLSGRGLGELFF; size: NA; D: TRBD2; V: TRBV7-2; J: TRBJ2-2
DNA: TGTGCCAGCACCCCGGGGGGCGGAGGGGAGGAGCAGTTCTTC; CDR3: CASTPGGGGEEQFF; size: NA; D: NA; V: TRBV5-4; J: TRBJ2-1
DNA: TGTGCCAGCAGCGTAGATGGGCAGTACTACGAGCAGTACTTC; CDR3: CASSVDGQYYEQYF; size: NA; D: NA; V: TRBV9; J: TRBJ2-7
DNA: TGTGCCAGCAGCCGGGACAGCTACACAGATACGCAGTATTTT; CDR3: CASSRDSYTDTQYF; size: NA; D: TRBD1; V: TRBV7-9; J: TRBJ2-3
DNA: TGTGCCAGCAGCTCGAGACAGGGGGCGCGGGAAGAGACCCAGTACTTC; CDR3: CASSSRQGAREETQYF; size: NA; D: TRBD1; V: TRBV5-4; J: TRBJ2-5
DNA: TGTGCCAGCAGCGCCTGGGCACAGGGGGCTGGTTATGGCTACACCTTC; CDR3: CASSAWAQGAGYGYTF; size: NA; D: TRBD1; V: TRBV9; J: TRBJ1-2
DNA: TGTGCCAGCCGGGACAGAGCAACTAATGAAAAACTGTTTTTT; CDR3: CASRDRATNEKLFF; size: NA; D: TRBD1; V: TRBV19; J: TRBJ1-4
DNA: TGCAGCGTTGAAGACGGTGGGGGACTAGCGGGGGGGCCGGGCGCCTTCAATGAGCAGTTCTTC; CDR3: CSVEDGGGLAGGPGAFNEQFF; size: NA; D: TRBD2; V: TRBV29-1; J: TRBJ2-1
DNA: TGTGCCAGCAGCTTAGAGGTGAACACTGAAGCTTTCTTT; CDR3: CASSLEVNTEAFF; size: NA; D: NA; V: TRBV7-3; J: TRBJ1-1
DNA: TGTGCCAGTAGTATGAGGGGGGGGTCATCGAATTCACCCCTCCACTTT; CDR3: CASSMRGGSSNSPLHF; size: few; D: NA; V: TRBV19; J: TRBJ1-6
DNA: TGTGCCAGCACCTCTCGTGGGGGCGACTATGGCTACACCTTC; CDR3: CASTSRGGDYGYTF; size: NA; D: NA; V: TRBV6-1; J: TRBJ1-2
DNA: TGCAGCGTTGAAGCCTACGGGGGGTTCGGCTTC; CDR3: CSVEAYGGFGF; size: once; D: NA; V: TRBV29-1; J: TRBJ1-2
DNA: TGTGCCAGCAGCTCCTCCGGGACAGGGTACAATGAGCAGTTCTTC; CDR3: CASSSSGTGYNEQFF; size: NA; D: TRBD1; V: TRBV7-2; J: TRBJ2-1
DNA: TGCGCCAGCAGCCGCGGGGTAGCGGGGGTAAACCGGGATACGCAGTATTTT; CDR3: CASSRGVAGVNRDTQYF; size: few; D: TRBD2; V: TRBV4-3; J: TRBJ2-3
DNA: TGTGCCAGCACACGGACAGGGGCCTACGAGCAGTACTTC; CDR3: CASTRTGAYEQYF; size: NA; D: TRBD1; V: TRBV11-3; J: TRBJ2-7
DNA: TGTGCCGCAGGGACAGCCTCTAACTATGGCTACACCTTC; CDR3: CAAGTASNYGYTF; size: once; D: TRBD1; V: TRBV6-5; J: TRBJ1-2
DNA: TGTGCCAGCAGGAAGGACAGGGCCACTGAAGCTTTCTTT; CDR3: CASRKDRATEAFF; size: NA; D: TRBD1; V: TRBV13; J: TRBJ1-1
DNA: TGCGCCAGCAGCTTCACGGGCTCTGGAAACACCATATATTTT; CDR3: CASSFTGSGNTIYF; size: NA; D: NA; V: TRBV5-1; J: TRBJ1-3
DNA: TGCAGCGTTGAAGTCCAGGACAGGGGGCATGGCGGGGAGCTGTTTTTT; CDR3: CSVEVQDRGHGGELFF; size: NA; D: TRBD1; V: TRBV29-1; J: TRBJ2-2
DNA: TGTGCCAGCAGTCCCGCGGGGGGCCAAGAGACCCAGTACTTC; CDR3: CASSPAGGQETQYF; size: few; D: TRBD2; V: TRBV6-1; J: TRBJ2-5
DNA: TGTGCCAGCAGTCCCACCCCCTCGGGGCCCCAGCATTTT; CDR3: CASSPTPSGPQHF; size: NA; D: NA; V: TRBV6-4; J: TRBJ1-5